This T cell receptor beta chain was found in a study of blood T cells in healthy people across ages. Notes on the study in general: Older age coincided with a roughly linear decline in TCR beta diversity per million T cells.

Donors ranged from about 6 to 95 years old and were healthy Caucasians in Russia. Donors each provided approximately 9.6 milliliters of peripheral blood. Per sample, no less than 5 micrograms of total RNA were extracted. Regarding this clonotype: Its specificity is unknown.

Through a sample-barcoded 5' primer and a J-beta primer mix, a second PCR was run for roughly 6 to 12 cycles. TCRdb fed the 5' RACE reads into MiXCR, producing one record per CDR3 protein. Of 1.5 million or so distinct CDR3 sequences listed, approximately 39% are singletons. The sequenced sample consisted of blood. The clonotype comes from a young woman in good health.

CDR3 amino acids: CASSSGPSSGWLHEQFF. The CDR3 DNA follows: TGTGCCAGCAGTTCCGGGCCCTCCTCGGGTTGGTTACATGAGCAGTTCTTC. The chain is built from TRBV12-3 or TRBV12-4 and TRBJ2-1, with no clear D. This CDR3 has 17 amino acids. Trimming cost V 4 bases and J 8 bases, with 24 bases left between them.